This record looks at one TCR beta chain sequence and its context. The V end lost 5 bases, the J end lost 3 bases, and 10 bases lay between the germline ends. This CDR3 region has 13 residues. Germline CDR1 and CDR2: SGHTA and FQGTGA. This specimen comes from a study of blood T cell repertoires in COVID-19. Study context: Acute-phase and convalescent COVID-19 samples originated in the United States, Italy and Spain.

Some clones are missing from TCRdb's copy, which holds only in-frame ones; the method was immunoSEQ multiplex PCR. Found here are over 200,000 clones, 70% to 85% of them singletons; the top ten hold around 1.8%. V usage is TRBV7-3 and J usage is TRBJ1-1, with D perhaps matching TRBD1 (6 bases). The sequence derives from a man between 60 and 75 years old who had recovered from COVID-19. The sample comprised PBMCs or T cells enriched from blood (not recorded which). The CDR3 loop is CASSLEGDTEAFF. The CDR3 DNA reads as TGTGCCAGCAGCCTCGAGGGGGACACTGAAGCTTTCTTT.